The clone carrying this T cell receptor (beta chain) was seen at least ten times. Sequencing ends 3 residues short of the CDR3 end; the germline J gene provides the rest. Per germline, CDR1 DFQATT and CDR2 SNEGSKA (reference sequence). V was trimmed by 0 bases and J by 3 bases, leaving 12 bases between them. The CDR3 is made up of 14 amino acids. This sample was included in a study of T cell clonality in common variable immunodeficiency. Libraries were prepared by immunoSEQ multiplex PCR; TCRdb keeps only in-frame clonotypes and omits some of them. The sample shows about 45,000 clones, none of them appearing just once.

The receptor comes from a person aged 18 to 75 in good health. The rearrangement links TRBV20-1 to TRBJ2-7; perhaps TRBD1 as D (5 bases). The specimen sequenced was peripheral blood mononuclear cells. CDR3 residues: CSARDPTVLYEQYF. The DNA read from the CDR3 is TGCAGTGCTAGAGATCCGACAGTTCTCTACGAG.